A selection of T cell receptor beta chains follows, all from one sample in a study of T-cell memory formation after mild COVID-19. TCRdb redid the calling of the 5' RACE reads with MiXCR, one entry per CDR3 protein. The top ten clones hold roughly 3.5% of a sample with about 200,000 distinct CDR3 sequences, over 9.5% of them seen once. Sequences were obtained from PBMCs or a T cell subset sorted from them (not recorded which). Receptor source: a young man who had mild COVID-19 (a few samples of this study predate the infection). Cell type and time point are not known. The CDR3 runs from the conserved cysteine through the conserved F or W. D genes are given only for firm matches. Size is omitted from some rows. Given values are once, few, many or a class for expanded clones.

V	D	J	size	CDR3	DNA
TRBV5-6	-	TRBJ2-3	many	CASSSPRGQGTLLAGVTDTQYF	TGTGCCAGCAGCTCCCCCAGGGGACAGGGGACCCTACTAGCGGGGGTCACAGATACGCAGTATTTT
TRBV24-1	TRBD2	TRBJ2-3	-	CATSESGAYTDTQYF	TGTGCCACCAGTGAGAGCGGGGCGTACACAGATACGCAGTATTTT
TRBV29-1	-	TRBJ2-6	few	CSVEPYSAGANVLTF	TGCAGCGTTGAACCCTACAGCGCTGGGGCCAACGTCCTGACTTTC
TRBV20-1	-	TRBJ2-1	-	CSASRTRGKNEQFF	TGCAGTGCTAGTCGGACTAGGGGGAAAAATGAGCAGTTCTTC
TRBV7-2	TRBD1	TRBJ1-2	few	CASSLVLGTGGYSNYGYTF	TGTGCCAGCAGCTTAGTTTTAGGGACAGGGGGCTATTCCAACTATGGCTACACCTTC
TRBV20-1	-	TRBJ1-2	few	CSARFPTGMGYGYTF	TGCAGTGCTAGGTTTCCCACAGGGATGGGTTATGGCTACACCTTC
TRBV2	-	TRBJ1-4	few	CASSGGEKLFF	TGTGCCAGCAGTGGTGGTGAAAAACTGTTTTTT
TRBV20-1	-	TRBJ2-7	many	CSAPSLGSYEQYF	TGCAGTGCCCCGTCCCTTGGCTCCTACGAGCAGTACTTC
TRBV2	TRBD1	TRBJ1-6	-	CAVGPGQTSSPLHF	TGTGCAGTCGGCCCGGGACAGACATCTTCACCCCTCCACTTT
TRBV19	TRBD1	TRBJ1-1	few	CASRGDRPDTEAFF	TGTGCCAGTAGGGGGGACAGGCCCGACACTGAAGCTTTCTTT
TRBV20-1	-	TRBJ2-5	few	CSARRQIQETQYF	TGCAGTGCTAGACGACAGATCCAAGAGACCCAGTACTTC
TRBV18	-	TRBJ2-1	-	CASSPLARGYNEQFF	TGTGCCAGCTCACCGCTAGCGAGGGGGTACAATGAGCAGTTCTTC
TRBV6-6	TRBD1	TRBJ2-2	few	CASSRKGGASTGELFF	TGTGCCAGCAGTCGAAAAGGGGGCGCAAGCACCGGGGAGCTGTTTTTT
TRBV5-4	-	TRBJ2-2	-	CASSQTSPGELFF	TGTGCCAGCAGCCAAACTAGCCCCGGGGAGCTGTTTTTT
TRBV12-3/TRBV12-4	-	TRBJ1-1	many	CASSLRGRGAAEAFF	TGTGCCAGCAGTTTAAGGGGCAGGGGCGCGGCTGAAGCTTTCTTT
TRBV5-4	-	TRBJ1-1	-	CASSLGQGMNTEAFF	TGTGCCAGCAGCTTGGGTCAGGGGATGAACACTGAAGCTTTCTTT
TRBV6-2/TRBV6-3	-	TRBJ1-2	-	CASRNPGNYGYTF	TGTGCCAGCAGAAATCCAGGGAACTATGGCTACACCTTC
TRBV7-8	TRBD2	TRBJ2-1	few	CASSRISGGIGAEQFF	TGTGCCAGCAGCAGAATTAGCGGGGGAATCGGGGCTGAGCAGTTCTTC
TRBV7-9	-	TRBJ1-3	many	CASSLSASGNTIYF	TGTGCCAGCAGCTTATCCGCTTCTGGAAACACCATATATTTT